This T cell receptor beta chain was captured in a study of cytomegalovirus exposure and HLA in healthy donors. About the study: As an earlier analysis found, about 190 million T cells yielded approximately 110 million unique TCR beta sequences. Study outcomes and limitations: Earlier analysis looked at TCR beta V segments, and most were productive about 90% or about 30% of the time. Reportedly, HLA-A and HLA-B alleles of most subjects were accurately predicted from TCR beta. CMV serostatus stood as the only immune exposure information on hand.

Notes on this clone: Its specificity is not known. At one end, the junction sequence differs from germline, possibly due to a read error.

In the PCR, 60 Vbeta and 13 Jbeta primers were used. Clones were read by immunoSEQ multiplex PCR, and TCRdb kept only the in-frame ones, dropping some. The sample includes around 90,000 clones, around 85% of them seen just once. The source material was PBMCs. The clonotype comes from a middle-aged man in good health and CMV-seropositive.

In DNA form, the CDR3 reads TGTGCCAGCAGCCAGATGGGACAGGGTCGCTCCGGAAGGGTCTTC. Protein sequence: CASSQMGQGRSGRVF. This chain joins TRBV11-2 and TRBJ2-1; 9 bases fit TRBD1. Germline-derived CDR1 and CDR2 are SGHAT and FQNNGV. The CDR3 runs to 15 residues.